This TCR beta chain was recorded in a study of cytomegalovirus exposure and HLA in healthy donors. Overall study: The Caucasian-associated ancestry cluster held roughly 84% of around 380 genotyped donors.

Comment on this clone: Its cognate antigen is unknown.

V dropped 3 bases and J dropped 4 bases, with 10 bases sitting between them. Germline V gene sequence: CDR1 MNHNS, CDR2 SASEGT. The CDR3 runs 14 residues. Study results and caveats: Many donors carried some public TCRs, although rarity characterized most TCR sequences. Presence/absence analyses took donor sequencing depth as roughly uniform. Common viral pathogens seemed, in a later analysis, to connect with several of the most significant clusters.

Both 60 Vbeta primers and 13 Jbeta primers went into the PCR. Repertoires were generated with immunoSEQ multiplex PCR, while TCRdb's copy carries only in-frame clones and drops some. The repertoire holds some 170,000 clones, with over 70% as singletons. This chain connects TRBV6-1 to TRBJ1-5; D is undetermined. The sequenced material came from PBMCs. This clonotype originated in a young man in good health and CMV-seropositive. CDR3 region: CASSESGTNQPQHF. DNA for the CDR3: TGTGCCAGCAGTGAGTCGGGAACTAATCAGCCCCAGCATTTT.